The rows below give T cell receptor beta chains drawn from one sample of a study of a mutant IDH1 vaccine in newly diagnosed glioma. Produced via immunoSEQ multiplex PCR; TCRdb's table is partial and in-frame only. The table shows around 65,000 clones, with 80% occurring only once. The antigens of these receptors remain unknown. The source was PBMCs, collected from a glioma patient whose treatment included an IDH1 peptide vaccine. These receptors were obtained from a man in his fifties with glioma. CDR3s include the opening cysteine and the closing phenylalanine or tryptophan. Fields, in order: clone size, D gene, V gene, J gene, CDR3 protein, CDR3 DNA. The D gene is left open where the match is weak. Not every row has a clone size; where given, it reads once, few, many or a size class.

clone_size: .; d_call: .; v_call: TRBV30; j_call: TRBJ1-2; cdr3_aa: CAWSRGVNYGYTF; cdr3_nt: TGTGCCTGGAGCAGAGGGGTGAACTATGGCTACACCTTC
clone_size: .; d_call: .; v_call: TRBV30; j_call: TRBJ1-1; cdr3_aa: CAWRLQTEAFF; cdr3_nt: TGTGCCTGGAGGCTGCAGACTGAAGCTTTCTTT
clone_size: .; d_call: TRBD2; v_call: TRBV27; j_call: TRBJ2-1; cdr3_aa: CASSLEAGEQFF; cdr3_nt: TGTGCCAGCAGTTTAGAAGCGGGGGAGCAGTTCTTC
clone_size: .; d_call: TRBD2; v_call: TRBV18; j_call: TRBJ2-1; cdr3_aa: CASSPPRGGNYNEQFF; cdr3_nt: TGTGCCAGCTCACCACCGCGGGGGGGTAACTACAATGAGCAGTTCTTC
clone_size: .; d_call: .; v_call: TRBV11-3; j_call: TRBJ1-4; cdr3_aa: CASSFRAMGATNEKLFF; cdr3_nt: TGTGCCAGCAGCTTTAGGGCCATGGGGGCAACTAATGAAAAACTGTTTTTT
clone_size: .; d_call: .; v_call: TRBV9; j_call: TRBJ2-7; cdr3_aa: CASSAEQGPKYEQYF; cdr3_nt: TGTGCCAGCAGCGCCGAACAGGGTCCCAAGTACGAGCAGTACTTC
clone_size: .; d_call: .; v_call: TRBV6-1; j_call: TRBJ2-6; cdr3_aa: CASSEALGGGAGANVLTF; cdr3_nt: TGTGCCAGCAGTGAAGCGCTGGGGGGGGGCGCTGGGGCCAACGTCCTGACTTTC
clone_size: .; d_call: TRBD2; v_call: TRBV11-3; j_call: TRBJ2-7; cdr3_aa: CASSSQRLAGTPYEQYF; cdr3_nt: TGTGCCAGCAGCTCACAACGACTAGCGGGGACACCCTACGAGCAGTACTTC
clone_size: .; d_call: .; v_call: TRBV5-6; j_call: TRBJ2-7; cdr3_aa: CASSLPLGEQYF; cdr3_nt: TGTGCCAGCAGCTTGCCGCTCGGTGAGCAGTACTTC
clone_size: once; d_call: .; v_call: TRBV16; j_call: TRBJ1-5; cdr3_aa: CASSPTRGNQPQHF; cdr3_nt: TGTGCCAGCAGCCCTACACGAGGCAATCAGCCCCAGCATTTT
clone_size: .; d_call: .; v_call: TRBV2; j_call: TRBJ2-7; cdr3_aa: CASSEQMDSYEQYF; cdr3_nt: TGTGCCAGCAGTGAACAGATGGACTCCTACGAGCAGTACTTC
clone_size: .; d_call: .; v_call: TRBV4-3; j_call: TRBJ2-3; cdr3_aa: CASSLLLTGTDTQYF; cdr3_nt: TGCGCCAGCAGCCTTCTTCTGACTGGCACAGATACGCAGTATTTT
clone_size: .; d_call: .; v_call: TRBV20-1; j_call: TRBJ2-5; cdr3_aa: CSARVQKTQYF; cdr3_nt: TGCAGTGCTAGAGTCCAAAAGACCCAGTACTTC
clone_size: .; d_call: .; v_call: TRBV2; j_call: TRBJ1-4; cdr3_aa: CASSEAGGGEKLFF; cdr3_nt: TGTGCCAGCAGTGAAGCGGGAGGAGGTGAAAAACTGTTTTTT
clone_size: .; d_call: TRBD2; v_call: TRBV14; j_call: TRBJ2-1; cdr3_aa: CASSHRGTSVYNEQFF; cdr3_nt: TGTGCCAGCAGCCACAGAGGGACTAGCGTTTACAATGAGCAGTTCTTC
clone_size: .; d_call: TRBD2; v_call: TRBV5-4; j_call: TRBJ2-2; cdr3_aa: CASSGIGASGNTGELFF; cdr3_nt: TGTGCCAGCAGCGGTATAGGGGCTAGCGGGAACACCGGGGAGCTGTTTTTT
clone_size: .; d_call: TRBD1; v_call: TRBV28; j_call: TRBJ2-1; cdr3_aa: CASSLGQGALNEQFF; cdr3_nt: TGTGCCAGCAGCCTAGGGCAGGGGGCGCTGAATGAGCAGTTCTTC
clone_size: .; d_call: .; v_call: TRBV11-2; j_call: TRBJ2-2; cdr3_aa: CASSPAGYNTGELFF; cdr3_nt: TGTGCCAGCAGCCCAGCGGGCTACAACACCGGGGAGCTGTTTTTT